This is a list of T cell receptor beta chains from one sample in a study of T-cell memory formation after mild COVID-19. TCRdb fed the 5' RACE reads into MiXCR, producing one record per CDR3 protein. The sample has about 350,000 distinct CDR3 sequences, roughly 13% seen once. What was sequenced was PBMCs or a T cell subset sorted from them (not recorded which). These receptors originate from a man in his late teens or twenties who had mild COVID-19 (a few samples of this study predate the infection). Cell type and time point are not known. Both conserved end residues are part of each CDR3. Each record gives: J gene, V gene, clone size, D gene, CDR3 DNA, CDR3 protein. A D gene is named only where the DNA matches it firmly. The size of a clone is reported for some rows only, either as once, few or many, or as a class for expanded clones.

TRBJ1-5,TRBV7-6,many,NA,TGTGCCAGCAGCTCAGGGTACTATCAGCCCCAGCATTTT,CASSSGYYQPQHF
TRBJ2-1,TRBV11-2,NA,TRBD2,TGTGCCAGCAGCTTACAGCGGGGGGGCGGTGAGCAGTTCTTC,CASSLQRGGGEQFF
TRBJ2-5,TRBV7-9,NA,NA,TGTGCCAGCAGCTTATACCACCTCCAAGAGACCCAGTACTTC,CASSLYHLQETQYF
TRBJ2-1,TRBV18,NA,TRBD2,TGTGCCAGCTCACCACGCGGCGCTAGCGGATACAATGAGCAGTTCTTC,CASSPRGASGYNEQFF
TRBJ1-3,TRBV3-1,NA,NA,TGTGCCAGCAGCTTGAATTGGGGAAACACCATATATTTT,CASSLNWGNTIYF
TRBJ1-2,TRBV7-9,NA,NA,TGTGCCAGCAGCTACGAGGGGCATGGCTACACCTTC,CASSYEGHGYTF
TRBJ1-2,TRBV7-9,NA,NA,TGTGCCAGCAGCTTATCGACCGGCTACACCTTC,CASSLSTGYTF
TRBJ2-2,TRBV3-1,many,NA,TGTGCCAGCAGCCGACAGGAGAACACCGGGGAGCTGTTTTTT,CASSRQENTGELFF
TRBJ1-1,TRBV20-1,NA,NA,TGCAGTGCTTTCTCAGGCGGGGACACTGAAGCTTTCTTT,CSAFSGGDTEAFF
TRBJ1-6,TRBV5-1,NA,NA,TGCGCCAGCAGCGGACGGGAAGACTCCTATAATTCACCCCTCCACTTT,CASSGREDSYNSPLHF
TRBJ2-5,TRBV6-5,few,NA,TGTGCCAGCAGGATTACGGGACCCGGGGAGACCCAGTACTTC,CASRITGPGETQYF
TRBJ2-5,TRBV7-2,NA,TRBD2,TGTGCCAGCAGCTTGACACTAGCGGGTGGGCAAGAGACCCAGTACTTC,CASSLTLAGGQETQYF
TRBJ2-7,TRBV20-1,many,NA,TGCAGTGCTAGCTCCGGGACAAGAACCTACGAGCAGTACTTC,CSASSGTRTYEQYF
TRBJ2-7,TRBV2,NA,TRBD2,TGTGCCAGCAGAAGCGGGGCACTCTACGAGCAGTACTTC,CASRSGALYEQYF
TRBJ2-7,TRBV29-1,NA,NA,TGCAGCGTAACCGTGGGCGGCTACGAGCAGTACTTC,CSVTVGGYEQYF
TRBJ1-2,TRBV28,NA,TRBD1,TGTGCCAGCACCTTGACAGGGGTTTATGGCTACACCTTC,CASTLTGVYGYTF
TRBJ2-1,TRBV6-2/TRBV6-3,NA,NA,TGTGCCAGCAGTTACTGGGGTACAGGGTACAATGAGCAGTTCTTC,CASSYWGTGYNEQFF
TRBJ1-1,TRBV7-9,few,TRBD1,TGTGCCAGCAGATGGACAGGGGACACTGAAGCTTTCTTT,CASRWTGDTEAFF
TRBJ1-5,TRBV20-1,few,TRBD1,TGCAGTGCTAGATCTCGACAGGGTGGCAATCAGCCCCAGCATTTT,CSARSRQGGNQPQHF
TRBJ2-2,TRBV28,NA,NA,TGTGCCAGCAGTTCCCCTGAAGGGGGGAACACCGGGGAGCTGTTTTTT,CASSSPEGGNTGELFF
TRBJ2-5,TRBV6-5,NA,NA,TGTGCCAGCAGAGACCTGCCCCCCCAAGAGACCCAGTACTTC,CASRDLPPQETQYF
TRBJ2-2,TRBV5-1,few,NA,TGCGCCAGCAGCTTGGAGGACGGGAGCAACACCGGGGAGCTGTTTTTT,CASSLEDGSNTGELFF
TRBJ2-4,TRBV6-1,NA,NA,TGTGCCAGCGGAGGGCCGGGGTTCGGGGACGAGGACTTC,CASGGPGFGDEDF
TRBJ2-1,TRBV6-5,many,TRBD2,TGTGCCAGCAGTCAAGGGACTAGTCGAGGGAATGAGCAGTTCTTC,CASSQGTSRGNEQFF
TRBJ2-1,TRBV19,few,TRBD1,TGTGCCAGTAGAACGCGTCCGGGACAGGGGCGCAATGAGCAGTTCTTC,CASRTRPGQGRNEQFF
TRBJ2-5,TRBV4-3,few,NA,TGCGCCAGCAGCCAAGAAAAGGGGGGCGGAGAGACCCAGTACTTC,CASSQEKGGGETQYF
TRBJ2-7,TRBV7-2,many,NA,TGTGCCAGCAGCTTAGTAGGAGGGGGCGAGCAGTACTTC,CASSLVGGGEQYF
TRBJ2-7,TRBV4-3,many,NA,TGCGCCAGCAGCCCAAGACAGGAAAGTTACGAGCAGTACTTC,CASSPRQESYEQYF
TRBJ2-3,TRBV4-2,few,NA,TGTGCCAGCAGCCAAGAGGAGGGACAGCTCACAGATACGCAGTATTTT,CASSQEEGQLTDTQYF
TRBJ1-2,TRBV4-3,few,TRBD1,TGCGCCAGCAGATCAGGGGGTGGCTACACCTTC,CASRSGGGYTF
TRBJ1-2,TRBV12-3/TRBV12-4,NA,NA,TGTGCCAGCAGCTCTTGGCCTATGCGCTACACCTTC,CASSSWPMRYTF
TRBJ1-5,TRBV12-3/TRBV12-4,NA,TRBD1,TGTGCCAGCAGTTTGGCAGGGGGCGGGGGTCAGCCCCAGCATTTT,CASSLAGGGGQPQHF
TRBJ2-5,TRBV5-1,many,TRBD1,TGCGCCAGCAGCATCTCGACAGGGGGCGGCGAGACCCAGTACTTC,CASSISTGGGETQYF
TRBJ1-5,TRBV4-3,NA,NA,TGCGCCAGCAGCCAAGATCGCGGAGGGCTCCAGCCCCAGCATTTT,CASSQDRGGLQPQHF
TRBJ2-2,TRBV6-5,NA,NA,TGTGCCAGCAGTCACCGGACGGCGAACACCGGGGAGCTGTTTTTT,CASSHRTANTGELFF
TRBJ2-7,TRBV21-1,NA,NA,TGTGCCAGCAGCAAAGTCCGAGCTCCGACAACCTACGAGCAGTACTTC,CASSKVRAPTTYEQYF
TRBJ2-5,TRBV21-1,many,NA,TGTGCCCGACGGGGACAAGAAGAGACCCAGTACTTC,CARRGQEETQYF
TRBJ2-5,TRBV29-1,few,NA,TGCAGCGCAAGGACAGTTGTGACCCAGTACTTC,CSARTVVTQYF
TRBJ1-4,TRBV7-9,few,TRBD1,TGTGCCAGCAGCTCCCAACCGGACAGGGCAAATGAAAAACTGTTTTTT,CASSSQPDRANEKLFF
TRBJ1-5,TRBV12-3/TRBV12-4,NA,NA,TGTGCCAGCACCCGGTTCGGTCAGCCCCAGCATTTT,CASTRFGQPQHF
TRBJ2-7,TRBV9,NA,TRBD2,TGTGCCAGCAGCGTAGCTAGCGGGGACTACGAGCAGTACTTC,CASSVASGDYEQYF
TRBJ1-5,TRBV27,many,NA,TGTGCCAGCAGTTTATCTGGGGGGCGTCAGCCCCAGCATTTT,CASSLSGGRQPQHF
TRBJ2-3,TRBV5-1,NA,NA,TGCGCCAGCAGCGGCGCAGATACGCAGTATTTT,CASSGADTQYF
TRBJ1-1,TRBV9,NA,NA,TGTGCCAGCAGCGTAGCTCCGTCTGGAATGAACACTGAAGCTTTCTTT,CASSVAPSGMNTEAFF
TRBJ1-2,TRBV6-5,NA,NA,TGTGCCAGCAGCTACGGGACACCGGGTCCACAAGCGTATGGCTACACCTTC,CASSYGTPGPQAYGYTF
TRBJ1-2,TRBV7-2,NA,NA,TGTGCCAGCAGCCCCCGGAGCAGAAACTATGGCTACACCTTC,CASSPRSRNYGYTF
TRBJ1-1,TRBV7-3,few,NA,TGTGCCAGCAGCTTACAGGTGGACACTGAAGCTTTCTTT,CASSLQVDTEAFF
TRBJ2-6,TRBV4-2,NA,NA,TGTGCCAGCAGCCAAGGTTCTGGCTCTGGGGCCAACGTCCTGACTTTC,CASSQGSGSGANVLTF
TRBJ1-1,TRBV12-3/TRBV12-4,NA,NA,TGTGCCAGCAGTCGAGCGGGAATGAACACTGAAGCTTTCTTT,CASSRAGMNTEAFF
TRBJ1-1,TRBV12-3/TRBV12-4,few,NA,TGTGCCAGCAGCGCAGGACTTATGAACACTGAAGCTTTCTTT,CASSAGLMNTEAFF